Here is one T cell receptor (beta chain) with its context. V lost 3 bases and J 0 bases, leaving 5 bases between the germline ends. From germline, CDR1 is KGHSH and CDR2 LQKENI. The CDR3 has 13 amino acids. This sample was taken from a study of blood T cell repertoires in COVID-19. The method was immunoSEQ multiplex PCR; TCRdb's version includes in-frame clones alone and lacks a portion of them. The sample carries roughly 90,000 clones, about 85% recorded once. The receptor was isolated from a human donor in a cohort sampled during active COVID-19. The chain couples TRBV18 to TRBJ2-5; D ambiguous. Sequenced sample: peripheral blood. The CDR3 here is CASSPLNQETQYF. The CDR3 coding sequence is TGTGCCAGCTCACCCCTAAACCAAGAGACCCAGTACTTC.